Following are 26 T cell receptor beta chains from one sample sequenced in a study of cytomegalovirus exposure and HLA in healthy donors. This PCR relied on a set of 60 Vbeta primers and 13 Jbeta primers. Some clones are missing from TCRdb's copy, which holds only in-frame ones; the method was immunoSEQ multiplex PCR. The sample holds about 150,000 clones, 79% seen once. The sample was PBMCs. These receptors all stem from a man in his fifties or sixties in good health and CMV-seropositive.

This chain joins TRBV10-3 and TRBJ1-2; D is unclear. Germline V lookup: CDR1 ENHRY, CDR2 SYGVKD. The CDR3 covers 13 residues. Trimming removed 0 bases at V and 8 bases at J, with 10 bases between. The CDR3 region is CAISESGGEGYTF. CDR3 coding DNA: TGTGCCATCAGTGAGTCTGGCGGTGAGGGCTACACCTTC.

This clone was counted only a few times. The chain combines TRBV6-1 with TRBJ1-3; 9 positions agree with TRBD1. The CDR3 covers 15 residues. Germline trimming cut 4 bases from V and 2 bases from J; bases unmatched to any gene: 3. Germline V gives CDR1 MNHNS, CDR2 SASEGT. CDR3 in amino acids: CASSGDRGAGNTIYF. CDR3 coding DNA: TGTGCCAGCAGTGGAGACAGGGGGGCTGGAAACACCATATATTTT.

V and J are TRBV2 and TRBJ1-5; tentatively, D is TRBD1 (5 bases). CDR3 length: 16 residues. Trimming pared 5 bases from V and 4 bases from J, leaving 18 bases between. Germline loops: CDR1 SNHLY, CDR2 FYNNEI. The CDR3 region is CASSIDRKNLNQPQHF. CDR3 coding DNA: TGTGCCAGCAGTATCGACAGAAAGAATTTGAATCAGCCCCAGCATTTT.

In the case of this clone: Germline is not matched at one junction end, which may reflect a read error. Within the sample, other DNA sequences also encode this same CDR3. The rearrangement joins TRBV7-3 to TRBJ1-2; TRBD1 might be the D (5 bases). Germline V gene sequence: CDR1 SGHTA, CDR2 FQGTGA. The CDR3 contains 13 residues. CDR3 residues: CASSPGPEYGYTF. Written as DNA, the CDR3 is TGCGCCAGCAGCCCAGGGCCGGAATATGGCTACACCTTC.

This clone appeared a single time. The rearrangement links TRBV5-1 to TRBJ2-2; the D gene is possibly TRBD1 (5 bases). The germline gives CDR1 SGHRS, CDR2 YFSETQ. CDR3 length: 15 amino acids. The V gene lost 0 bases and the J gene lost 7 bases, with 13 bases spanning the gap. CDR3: CASSLGQGTGGELFF. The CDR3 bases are TGCGCCAGCAGCTTGGGCCAGGGAACAGGCGGGGAGCTGTTTTTT.

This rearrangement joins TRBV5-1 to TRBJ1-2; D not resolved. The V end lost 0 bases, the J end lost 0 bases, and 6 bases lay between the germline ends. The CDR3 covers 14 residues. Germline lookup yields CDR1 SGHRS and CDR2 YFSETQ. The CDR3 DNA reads TGCGCCAGCAGCTTGGCAGAAGCTAACTATGGCTACACCTTC. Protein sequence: CASSLAEANYGYTF.

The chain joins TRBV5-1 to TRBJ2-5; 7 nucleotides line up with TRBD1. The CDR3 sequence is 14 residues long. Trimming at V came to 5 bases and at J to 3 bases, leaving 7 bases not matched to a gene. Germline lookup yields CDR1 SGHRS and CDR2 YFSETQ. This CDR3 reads CASRTGPWEETQYF. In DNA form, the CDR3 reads TGCGCCAGCAGGACAGGGCCCTGGGAAGAGACCCAGTACTTC.

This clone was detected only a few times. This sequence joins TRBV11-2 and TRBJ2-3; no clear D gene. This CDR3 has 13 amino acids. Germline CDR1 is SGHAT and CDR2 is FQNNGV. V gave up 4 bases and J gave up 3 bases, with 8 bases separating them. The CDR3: CASSSLGTDTQYF. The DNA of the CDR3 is TGTGCCAGCAGCTCCCTCGGGACAGATACGCAGTATTTT.

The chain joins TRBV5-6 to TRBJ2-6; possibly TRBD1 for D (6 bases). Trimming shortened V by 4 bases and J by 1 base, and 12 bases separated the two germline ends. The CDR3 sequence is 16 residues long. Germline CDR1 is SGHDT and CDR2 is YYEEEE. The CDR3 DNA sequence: TGTGCCAGCAGCCCTCAGGGGATATCTGGGGCCAACGTCCTGACTTTC. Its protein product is CASSPQGISGANVLTF.

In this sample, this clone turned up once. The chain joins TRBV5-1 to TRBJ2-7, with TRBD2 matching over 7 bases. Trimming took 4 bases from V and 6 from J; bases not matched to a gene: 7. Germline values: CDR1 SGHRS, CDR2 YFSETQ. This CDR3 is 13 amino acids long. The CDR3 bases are TGCGCCAGCAGCCCGGGACTACCCGGCGAGCAGTACTTC. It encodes CASSPGLPGEQYF.

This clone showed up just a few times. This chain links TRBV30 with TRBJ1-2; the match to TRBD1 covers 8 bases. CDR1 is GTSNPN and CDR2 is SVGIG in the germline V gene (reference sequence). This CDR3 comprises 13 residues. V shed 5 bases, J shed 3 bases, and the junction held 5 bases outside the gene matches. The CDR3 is CAWGTGYDYGYTF. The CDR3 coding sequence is TGTGCCTGGGGGACAGGTTACGACTATGGCTACACCTTC.

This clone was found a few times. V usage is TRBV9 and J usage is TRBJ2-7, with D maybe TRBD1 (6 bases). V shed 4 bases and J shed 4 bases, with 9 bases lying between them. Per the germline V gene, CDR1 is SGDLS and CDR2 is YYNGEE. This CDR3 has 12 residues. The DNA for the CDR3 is TGTGCCAGCAGCAAGGACAGTTACGAGCAGTACTTC. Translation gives CASSKDSYEQYF.

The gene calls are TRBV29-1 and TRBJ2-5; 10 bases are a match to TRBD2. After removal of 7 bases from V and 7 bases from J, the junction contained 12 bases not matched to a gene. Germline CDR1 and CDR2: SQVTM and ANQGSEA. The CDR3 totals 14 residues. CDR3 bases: TGCAGCGGGGGGGGGCTAGCGGGAGTCGGGACCCAGTACTTC. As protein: CSGGGLAGVGTQYF.

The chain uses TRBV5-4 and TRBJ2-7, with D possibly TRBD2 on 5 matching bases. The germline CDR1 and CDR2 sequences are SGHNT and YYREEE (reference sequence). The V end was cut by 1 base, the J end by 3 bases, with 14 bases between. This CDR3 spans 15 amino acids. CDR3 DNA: TGTGCCAGCAGCTTGTCCGGAGACTATTACTACGAGCAGTACTTC. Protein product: CASSLSGDYYYEQYF.

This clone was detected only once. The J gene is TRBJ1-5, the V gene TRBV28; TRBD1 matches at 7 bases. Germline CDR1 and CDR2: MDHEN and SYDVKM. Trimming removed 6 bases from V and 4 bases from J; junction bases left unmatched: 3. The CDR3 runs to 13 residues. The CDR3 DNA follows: TGTGCCAGCAGAAAACAGGGGAATCAGCCCCAGCATTTT. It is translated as CASRKQGNQPQHF.

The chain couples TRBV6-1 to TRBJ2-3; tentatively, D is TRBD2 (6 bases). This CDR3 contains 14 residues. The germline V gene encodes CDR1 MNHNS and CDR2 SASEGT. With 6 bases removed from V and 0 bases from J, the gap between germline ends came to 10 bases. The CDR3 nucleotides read TGTGCCAGCAGAGAGCGGGTCAGCACAGATACGCAGTATTTT. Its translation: CASRERVSTDTQYF.

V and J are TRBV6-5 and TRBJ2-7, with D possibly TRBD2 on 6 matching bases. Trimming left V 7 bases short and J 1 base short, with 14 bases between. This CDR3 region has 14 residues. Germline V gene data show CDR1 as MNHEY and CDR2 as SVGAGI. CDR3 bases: TGTGCCAGCACCTTACTGGGACTTTCCTACGAGCAGTACTTC. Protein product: CASTLLGLSYEQYF.

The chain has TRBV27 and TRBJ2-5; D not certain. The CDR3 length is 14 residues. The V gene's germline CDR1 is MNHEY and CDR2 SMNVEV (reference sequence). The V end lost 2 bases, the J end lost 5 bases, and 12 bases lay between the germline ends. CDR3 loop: CASSLLGSAETQYF. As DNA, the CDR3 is TGTGCCAGCAGTTTACTCGGGTCGGCGGAGACCCAGTACTTC.

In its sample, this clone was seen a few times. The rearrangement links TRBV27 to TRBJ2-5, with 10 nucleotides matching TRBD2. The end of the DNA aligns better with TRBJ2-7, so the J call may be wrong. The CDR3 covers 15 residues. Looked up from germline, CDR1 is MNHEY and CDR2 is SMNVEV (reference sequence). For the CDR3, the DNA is TGTGCCAGCAGCCCGAGGACTAGCGGCTCCTACGAGCAGTACTTC. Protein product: CASSPRTSGSYEQYF.

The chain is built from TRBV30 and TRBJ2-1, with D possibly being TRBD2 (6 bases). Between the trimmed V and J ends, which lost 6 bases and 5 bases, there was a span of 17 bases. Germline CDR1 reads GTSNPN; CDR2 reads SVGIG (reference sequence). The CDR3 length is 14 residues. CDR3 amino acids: CACNPGLLDNEQFF. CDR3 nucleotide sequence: TGTGCCTGTAACCCGGGACTCCTTGACAATGAGCAGTTCTTC. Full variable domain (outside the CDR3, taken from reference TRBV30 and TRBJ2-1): SQTIHQWPATLVQPVGSPLSLECTVEGTSNPNLYWYRQAAGRGLQLLFYSVGIGQISSEVPQNLSASRPQDRQFILSSKKLLLSDSGFYLCACNPGLLDNEQFFGPGTRLTVL.

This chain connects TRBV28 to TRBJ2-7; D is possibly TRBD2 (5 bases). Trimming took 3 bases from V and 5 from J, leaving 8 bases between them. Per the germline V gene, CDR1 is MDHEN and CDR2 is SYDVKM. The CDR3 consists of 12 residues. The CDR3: CASSFWENEQYF. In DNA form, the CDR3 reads TGTGCCAGCAGTTTTTGGGAGAACGAGCAGTACTTC.

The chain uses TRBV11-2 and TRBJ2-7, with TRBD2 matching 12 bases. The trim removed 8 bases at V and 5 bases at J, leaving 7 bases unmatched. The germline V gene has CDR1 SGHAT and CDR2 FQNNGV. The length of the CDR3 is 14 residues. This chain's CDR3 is CASGRTSGTDEQYF. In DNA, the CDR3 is TGTGCCAGCGGCCGGACTAGCGGGACCGACGAGCAGTACTTC.

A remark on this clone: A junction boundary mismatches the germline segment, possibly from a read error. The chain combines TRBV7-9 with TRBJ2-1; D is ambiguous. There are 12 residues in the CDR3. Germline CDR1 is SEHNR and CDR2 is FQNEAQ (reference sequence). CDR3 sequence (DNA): TGTTCCAGCAGCTTAGGCAGCAATGAGCAGTTCTTC. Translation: CSSSLGSNEQFF.

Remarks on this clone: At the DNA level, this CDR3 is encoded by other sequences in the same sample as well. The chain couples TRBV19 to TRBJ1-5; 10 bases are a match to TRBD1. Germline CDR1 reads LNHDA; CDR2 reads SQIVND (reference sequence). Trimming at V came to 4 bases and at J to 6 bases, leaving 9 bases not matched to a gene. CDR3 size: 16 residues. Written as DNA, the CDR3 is TGTGCCAGTAGTACCCACCGGGACAGGGGACGTCAGCCCCAGCATTTT. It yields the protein CASSTHRDRGRQPQHF.

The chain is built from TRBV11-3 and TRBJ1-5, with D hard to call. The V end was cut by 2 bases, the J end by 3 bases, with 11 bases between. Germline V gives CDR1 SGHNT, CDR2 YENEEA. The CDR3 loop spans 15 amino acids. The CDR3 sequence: CASSLTRTFNQPQHF. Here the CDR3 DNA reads TGTGCCAGCAGCTTAACAAGGACTTTCAATCAGCCCCAGCATTTT.

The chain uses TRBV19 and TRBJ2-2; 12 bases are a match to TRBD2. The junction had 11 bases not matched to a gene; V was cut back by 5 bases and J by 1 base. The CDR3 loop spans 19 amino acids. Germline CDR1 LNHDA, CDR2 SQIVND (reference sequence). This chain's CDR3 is CASSARTSGRKGNTGELFF. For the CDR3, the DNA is TGTGCCAGTAGTGCTCGTACTAGCGGGAGGAAAGGGAACACCGGGGAGCTGTTTTTT.